This note documents a single TCR beta chain sequence. As yet, its antigen is unknown. Sequencing was performed with immunoSEQ multiplex PCR; in TCRdb, only in-frame clones are kept and a portion is missing. The data hold roughly 15,000 clones, with approximately 83% observed a single time. The CDR3 extends over 17 amino acids. Deletions cut 4 bases from V and 4 bases from J, with 23 bases between. Germline CDR1 SGDLS, CDR2 YYNGEE. This sample stems from a study of brain metastases from non-small cell lung cancer. General study results and limits: Metastases had sparse T cells but largely shared repertoires with primaries. Brain metastases had lower T-cell infiltration than primary tumors. Expanded T-cell clones appeared in approximately 60% of brain metastases over primaries.

The gene calls are TRBV9 and TRBJ1-2; D not certain. Sequencing was carried out using primary lung tumor tissue. The receptor comes from a donor aged 40 or over with non-small cell lung cancer. The CDR3 nucleotides are TGTGCCAGCAGCTCAAGCTACCTTCAACAAAGCTTCTATGGCTACACCTTC. Encoded protein: CASSSSYLQQSFYGYTF.